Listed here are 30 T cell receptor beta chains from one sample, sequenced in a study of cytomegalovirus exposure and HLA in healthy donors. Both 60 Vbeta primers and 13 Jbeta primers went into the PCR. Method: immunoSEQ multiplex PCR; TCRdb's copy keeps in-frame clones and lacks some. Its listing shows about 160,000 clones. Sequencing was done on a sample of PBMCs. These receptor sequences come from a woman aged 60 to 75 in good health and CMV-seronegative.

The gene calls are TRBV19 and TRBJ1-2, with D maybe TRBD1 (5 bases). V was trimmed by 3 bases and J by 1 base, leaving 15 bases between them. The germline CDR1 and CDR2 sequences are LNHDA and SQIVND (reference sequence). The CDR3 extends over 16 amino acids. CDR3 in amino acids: CASSIGDSFFNYGYTF. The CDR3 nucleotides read TGTGCCAGTAGTATCGGAGACAGCTTTTTTAACTATGGCTACACCTTC.

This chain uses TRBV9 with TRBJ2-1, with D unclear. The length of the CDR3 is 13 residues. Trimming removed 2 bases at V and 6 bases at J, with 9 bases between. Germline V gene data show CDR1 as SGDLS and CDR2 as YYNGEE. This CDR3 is CASSVFSGNEQFF. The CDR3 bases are TGTGCCAGCAGCGTTTTCTCGGGCAATGAGCAGTTCTTC.

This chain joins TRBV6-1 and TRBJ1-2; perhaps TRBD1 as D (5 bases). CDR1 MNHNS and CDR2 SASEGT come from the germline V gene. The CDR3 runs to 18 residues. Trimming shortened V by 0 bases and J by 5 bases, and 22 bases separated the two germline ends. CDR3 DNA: TGTGCCAGCAGTGAAGCGGGACTGGGCGCGGCCGCAGAGTATGGCTACACCTTC. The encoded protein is CASSEAGLGAAAEYGYTF.

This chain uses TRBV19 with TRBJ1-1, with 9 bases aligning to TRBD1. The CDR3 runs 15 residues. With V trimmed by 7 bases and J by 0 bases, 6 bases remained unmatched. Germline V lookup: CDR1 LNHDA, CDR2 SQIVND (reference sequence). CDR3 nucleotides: TGTGCCAGTAAAAGACAGGGGGTAATGAACACTGAAGCTTTCTTT. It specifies CASKRQGVMNTEAFF.

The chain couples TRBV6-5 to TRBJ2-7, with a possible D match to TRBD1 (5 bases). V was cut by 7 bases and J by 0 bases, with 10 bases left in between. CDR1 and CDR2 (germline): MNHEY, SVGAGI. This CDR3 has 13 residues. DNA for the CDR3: TGTGCCAGCACCCCGGACAACTCCTACGAGCAGTACTTC. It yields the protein CASTPDNSYEQYF.

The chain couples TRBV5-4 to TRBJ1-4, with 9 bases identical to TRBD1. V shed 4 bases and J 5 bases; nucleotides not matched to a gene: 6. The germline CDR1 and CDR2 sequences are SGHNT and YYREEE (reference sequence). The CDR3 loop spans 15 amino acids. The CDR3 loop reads CASSPRGTGNEKLFF. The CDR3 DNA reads TGTGCCAGCAGCCCGAGGGGGACAGGGAATGAAAAACTGTTTTTT.

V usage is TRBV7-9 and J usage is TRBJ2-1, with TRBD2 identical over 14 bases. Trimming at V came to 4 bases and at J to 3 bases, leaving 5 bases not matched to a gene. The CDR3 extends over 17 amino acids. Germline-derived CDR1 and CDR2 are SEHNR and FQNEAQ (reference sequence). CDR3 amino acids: CASSSRLAGGSYNEQFF. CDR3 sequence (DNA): TGTGCCAGCAGCTCTAGACTAGCGGGAGGGAGCTACAATGAGCAGTTCTTC.

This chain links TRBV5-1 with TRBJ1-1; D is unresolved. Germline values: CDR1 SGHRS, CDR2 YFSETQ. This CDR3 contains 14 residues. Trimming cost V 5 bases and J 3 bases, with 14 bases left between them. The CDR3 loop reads CASSSPSPDTEAFF. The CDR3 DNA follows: TGCGCCAGCAGTTCCCCCTCTCCGGACACTGAAGCTTTCTTT.

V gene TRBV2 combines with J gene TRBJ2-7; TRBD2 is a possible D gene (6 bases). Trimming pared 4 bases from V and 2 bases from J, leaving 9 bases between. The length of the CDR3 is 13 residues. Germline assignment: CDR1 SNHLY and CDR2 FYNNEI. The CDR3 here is CASSAASAYEQYF. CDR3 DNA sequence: TGTGCCAGCAGTGCGGCTAGCGCCTACGAGCAGTACTTC.

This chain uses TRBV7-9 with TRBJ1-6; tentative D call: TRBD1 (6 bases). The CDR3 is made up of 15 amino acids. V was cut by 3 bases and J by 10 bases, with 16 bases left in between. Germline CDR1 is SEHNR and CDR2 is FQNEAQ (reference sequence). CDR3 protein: CASSFGAGVGSPLHF. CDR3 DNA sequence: TGTGCCAGCAGCTTTGGGGCAGGGGTCGGGTCACCCCTCCACTTT.

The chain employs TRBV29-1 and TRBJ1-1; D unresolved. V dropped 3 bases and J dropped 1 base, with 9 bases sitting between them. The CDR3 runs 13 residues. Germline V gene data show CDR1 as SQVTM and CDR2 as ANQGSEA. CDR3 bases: TGCAGCGTTGAGGTAAGCGAGAACACTGAAGCTTTCTTT. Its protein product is CSVEVSENTEAFF.

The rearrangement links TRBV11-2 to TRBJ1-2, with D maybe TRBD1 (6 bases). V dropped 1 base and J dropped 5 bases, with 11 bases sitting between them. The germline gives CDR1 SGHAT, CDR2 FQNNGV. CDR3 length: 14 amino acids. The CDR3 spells CASSLGGGAYGYTF. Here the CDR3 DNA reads TGTGCCAGCAGCTTAGGTGGGGGGGCTTATGGCTACACCTTC.

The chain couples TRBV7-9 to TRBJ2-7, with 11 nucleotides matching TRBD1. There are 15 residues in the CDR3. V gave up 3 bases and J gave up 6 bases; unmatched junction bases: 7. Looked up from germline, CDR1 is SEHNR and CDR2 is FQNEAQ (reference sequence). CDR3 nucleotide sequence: TGTGCCAGCAGCTTCCCTTCGGACAGGGGGCTCGAGCAGTACTTC. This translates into CASSFPSDRGLEQYF.

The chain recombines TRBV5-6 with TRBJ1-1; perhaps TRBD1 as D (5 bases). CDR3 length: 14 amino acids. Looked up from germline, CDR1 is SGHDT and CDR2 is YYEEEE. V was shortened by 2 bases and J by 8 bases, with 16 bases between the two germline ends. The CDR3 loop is CASSLRTWVTEAFF. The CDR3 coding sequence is TGTGCCAGCAGCTTACGGACATGGGTTACCGAAGCTTTCTTT.

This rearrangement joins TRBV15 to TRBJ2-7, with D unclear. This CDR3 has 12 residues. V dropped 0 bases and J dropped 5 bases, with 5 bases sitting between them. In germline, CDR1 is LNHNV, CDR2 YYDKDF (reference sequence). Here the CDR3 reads CATSRDLNEQYF. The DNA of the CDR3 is TGTGCCACCAGCAGAGATCTAAACGAGCAGTACTTC.

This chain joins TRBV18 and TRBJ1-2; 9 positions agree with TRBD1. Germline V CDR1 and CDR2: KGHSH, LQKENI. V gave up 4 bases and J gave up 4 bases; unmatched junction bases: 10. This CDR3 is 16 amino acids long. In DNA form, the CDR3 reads TGTGCCAGCTCACTCCGCCGGGACAGGGAGGGCTATGGCTACACCTTC. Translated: CASSLRRDREGYGYTF.

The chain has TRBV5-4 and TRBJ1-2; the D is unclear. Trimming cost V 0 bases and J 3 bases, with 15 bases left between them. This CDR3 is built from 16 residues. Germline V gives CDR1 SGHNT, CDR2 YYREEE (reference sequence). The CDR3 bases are TGTGCCAGCAGCTTGGTCCGATCGGGAGGCCACTATGGCTACACCTTC. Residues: CASSLVRSGGHYGYTF.

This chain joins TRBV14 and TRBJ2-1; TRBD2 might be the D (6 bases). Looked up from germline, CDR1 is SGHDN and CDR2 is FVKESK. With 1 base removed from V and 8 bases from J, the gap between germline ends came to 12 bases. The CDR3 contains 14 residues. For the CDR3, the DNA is TGTGCCAGCAGCCAAGGGCTAGCTAGCGATGAGCAGTTCTTC. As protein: CASSQGLASDEQFF.

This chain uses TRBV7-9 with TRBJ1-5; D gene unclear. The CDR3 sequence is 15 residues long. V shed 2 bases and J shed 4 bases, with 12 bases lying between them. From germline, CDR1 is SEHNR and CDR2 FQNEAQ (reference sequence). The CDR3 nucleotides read TGTGCCAGCAGCTTATCAGCGACTCCAAATCAGCCCCAGCATTTT. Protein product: CASSLSATPNQPQHF.

CDR3 sequence (DNA): TGCGCCAGCAGCTTGACAGTCGGGAACACTGAAGCTTTCTTT. It encodes CASSLTVGNTEAFF. The chain is built from TRBV5-1 and TRBJ1-1; D gene ambiguous. This CDR3 has 14 residues. V was cut by 1 base and J by 1 base, with 8 bases left in between. The germline V gene has CDR1 SGHRS and CDR2 YFSETQ. Complete variable domain (other parts from reference TRBV5-1 and TRBJ1-1): KAGVTQTPRYLIKTRGQQVTLSCSPISGHRSVSWYQQTPGQGLQFLFEYFSETQRNKGNFPGRFSGRQFSNSRSEMNVSTLELGDSALYLCASSLTVGNTEAFFGQGTRLTVV.

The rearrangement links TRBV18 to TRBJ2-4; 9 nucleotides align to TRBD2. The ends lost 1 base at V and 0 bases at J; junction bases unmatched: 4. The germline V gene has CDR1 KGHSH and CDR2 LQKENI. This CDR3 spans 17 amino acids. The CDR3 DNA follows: TGTGCCAGCTCACCACTCACTAGCGGGCAAGCCAAAAACATTCAGTACTTC. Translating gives CASSPLTSGQAKNIQYF.

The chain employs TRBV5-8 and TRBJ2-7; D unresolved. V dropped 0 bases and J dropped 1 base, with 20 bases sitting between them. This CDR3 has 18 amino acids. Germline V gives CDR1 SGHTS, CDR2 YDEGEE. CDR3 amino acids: CASSLAGSEIATSYEQYF. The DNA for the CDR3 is TGTGCCAGCAGCTTGGCCGGATCAGAGATAGCTACTTCCTACGAGCAGTACTTC.

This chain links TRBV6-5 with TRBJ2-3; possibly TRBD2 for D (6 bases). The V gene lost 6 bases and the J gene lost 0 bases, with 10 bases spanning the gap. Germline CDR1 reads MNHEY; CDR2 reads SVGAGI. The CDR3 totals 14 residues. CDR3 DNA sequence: TGTGCCAGCAGAAGACTAGTCAGCACAGATACGCAGTATTTT. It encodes CASRRLVSTDTQYF.

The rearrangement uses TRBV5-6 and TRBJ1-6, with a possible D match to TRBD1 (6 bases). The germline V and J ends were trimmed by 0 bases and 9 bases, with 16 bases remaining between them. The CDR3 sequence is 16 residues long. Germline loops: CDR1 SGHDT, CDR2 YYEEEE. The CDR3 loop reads CASSLGQARRVSPLHF. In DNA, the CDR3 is TGTGCCAGCAGCTTGGGACAGGCCCGACGAGTTTCACCCCTCCACTTT. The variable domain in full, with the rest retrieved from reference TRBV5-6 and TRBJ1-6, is DAGVTQSPTHLIKTRGQQVTLRCSPKSGHDTVSWYQQALGQGPQFIFQYYEEEERQRGNFPDRFSGHQFPNYSSELNVNALLLGDSALYLCASSLGQARRVSPLHFGNGTRLTVT.

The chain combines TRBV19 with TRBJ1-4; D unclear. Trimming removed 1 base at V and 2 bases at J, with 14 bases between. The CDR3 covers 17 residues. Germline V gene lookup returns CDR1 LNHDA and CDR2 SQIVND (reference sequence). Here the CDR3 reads CASSIVQAKTTNEKLFF. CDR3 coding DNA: TGTGCCAGTAGTATAGTCCAGGCTAAGACCACTAATGAAAAACTGTTTTTT.

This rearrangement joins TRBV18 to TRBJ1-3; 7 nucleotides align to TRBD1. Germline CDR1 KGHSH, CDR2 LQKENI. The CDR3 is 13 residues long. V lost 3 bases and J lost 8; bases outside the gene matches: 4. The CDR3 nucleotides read TGTGCCAGCTCACCCAACAGGGGTGACACCATATATTTT. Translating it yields CASSPNRGDTIYF.

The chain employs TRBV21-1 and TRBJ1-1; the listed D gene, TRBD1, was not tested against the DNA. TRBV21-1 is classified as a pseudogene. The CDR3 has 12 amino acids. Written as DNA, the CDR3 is TGTGCCAGCGTTGCAGGGGCGACTGAAGCTTTCTTT. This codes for CASVAGATEAFF.

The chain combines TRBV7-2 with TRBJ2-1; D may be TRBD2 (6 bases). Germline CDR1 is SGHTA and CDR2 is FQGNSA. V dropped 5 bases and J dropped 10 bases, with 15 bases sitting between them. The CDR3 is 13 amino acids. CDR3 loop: CASSRLGGGEQFF. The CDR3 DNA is TGTGCCAGCAGCCGCCTCGGGGGTGGGGAGCAGTTCTTC.

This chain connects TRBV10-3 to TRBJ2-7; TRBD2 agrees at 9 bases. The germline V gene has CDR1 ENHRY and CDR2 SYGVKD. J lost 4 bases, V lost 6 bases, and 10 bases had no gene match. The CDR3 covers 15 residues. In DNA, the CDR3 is TGTGCCATCAGCGCCACGGCGGGGGGGCATTACGAGCAGTACTTC. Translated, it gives CAISATAGGHYEQYF.

The CDR3 loop is CASSLDRDRNEKLFF. CDR3 coding DNA: TGTGCCAGCTCACTCGACAGGGATCGGAATGAAAAACTGTTTTTT. The V gene is TRBV18, the J gene TRBJ1-4; 7 bases align to TRBD1. V trimming: 4 bases; J trimming: 5 bases; junction bases outside the gene matches: 7. This CDR3 has 15 amino acids. Germline V gene sequence: CDR1 KGHSH, CDR2 LQKENI.